These 31 T cell receptor beta chains originate from one sample sequenced in a study of chemoradiotherapy in HPV16-positive cancers (dated 2022 in TCRdb). Receptor libraries were prepared by the immunoSEQ multiplex PCR assay. The source is immuneACCESS, and TCRdb retained only in-frame sequences with V and J called. Part of the clones is not carried over; for the studies checked, unresolved V genes explain less than half of this, and the remainder is unexplained. Recorded for this sample are some 5,400 clones; approximately 80% of them occurred a single time. The leading ten clones occupy around 30% of the sample. Sampling was carried out from a patient who underwent chemoradiotherapy. The receptors were sampled from a human donor with HPV-associated anogenital cancer.

This rearrangement joins TRBV4-3 to TRBJ2-1; the match to TRBD2 covers 14 bases. This CDR3 comprises 17 residues. Germline V lookup: CDR1 LGHNA, CDR2 YSLEER. V lost 3 bases to trimming and J lost 9 bases; unmatched junction nucleotides: 10. The CDR3 loop is CASSHQPGLAGESEQFF. For the CDR3, the DNA is TGCGCCAGCAGCCACCAACCGGGACTAGCGGGAGAAAGTGAGCAGTTCTTC.

V usage is TRBV6-5 and J usage is TRBJ2-4, with D possibly TRBD1 on 7 matching bases. V was clipped by 5 bases and J by 5 bases, with 13 bases between them. Germline-derived CDR1 and CDR2 are MNHEY and SVGAGI. This CDR3 region has 14 residues. Here the CDR3 reads CASSRQGGENIQYF. CDR3 DNA: TGTGCCAGCAGTAGACAGGGCGGGGAAAACATTCAGTACTTC.

This clone was seen more than once but under ten times. The CDR3 DNA sequence: TGTGCCAGCAGAGACCAGCAGACCCAGTACTTC. It is translated as CASRDQQTQYF. The chain recombines TRBV11-2 with TRBJ2-5; D unresolved. CDR3 length: 11 amino acids. Germline CDR1 reads SGHAT; CDR2 reads FQNNGV. V was cut by 6 bases and J by 6 bases, with 8 bases left in between.

V is TRBV19 and J is TRBJ1-5; TRBD1 might be the D (5 bases). CDR3 size: 17 residues. V was cut by 4 bases and J by 0 bases, with 16 bases left in between. Germline-derived CDR1 and CDR2 are LNHDA and SQIVND (reference sequence). The CDR3 loop reads CASSTLWGRDSNQPQHF. In DNA, the CDR3 is TGTGCCAGTAGTACCCTATGGGGGAGGGATAGCAATCAGCCCCAGCATTTT.

This rearrangement joins TRBV5-4 to TRBJ2-3; 7 bases are a match to TRBD2. The junction had 8 bases not matched to a gene; V was cut back by 0 bases and J by 4 bases. Germline values: CDR1 SGHNT, CDR2 YYREEE (reference sequence). This CDR3 is 16 amino acids long. The CDR3 nucleotides are TGTGCCAGCAGCTTGGAGGCGGGAGAACGCGCAGATACGCAGTATTTT. Amino acid sequence: CASSLEAGERADTQYF.

V gene TRBV7-2 combines with J gene TRBJ2-7, with TRBD2 matching 7 bases. This CDR3 is built from 16 residues. In germline, CDR1 is SGHTA, CDR2 FQGNSA. The V gene end was trimmed by 0 bases and the J gene end by 0 bases; junction bases not matched to a gene: 5. The CDR3 sequence: CASSLAPASGSYEQYF. The CDR3, as DNA: TGTGCCAGCAGCTTAGCCCCGGCTAGCGGCTCCTACGAGCAGTACTTC.

The CDR3, as DNA: TGTGCCAGCAGCTCCTCGGGGAGCTCCTACAATGAGCAGTTCTTC. This encodes CASSSSGSSYNEQFF. This rearrangement joins TRBV9 to TRBJ2-1, with D maybe TRBD2 (5 bases). The CDR3 is made up of 15 amino acids. Germline values: CDR1 SGDLS, CDR2 YYNGEE. Trimming pared 4 bases from V and 0 bases from J, leaving 11 bases between.

The chain joins TRBV5-6 to TRBJ2-7; D is ambiguous. Trimming cost V 4 bases and J 6 bases, with 11 bases left between them. CDR3 length: 12 amino acids. Germline V gene data show CDR1 as SGHDT and CDR2 as YYEEEE. CDR3 nucleotide sequence: TGTGCCAGCAGCCGGACCTGGGGCGAGCAGTACGTC. It specifies CASSRTWGEQYV.

The count of this clone is one. CDR3 amino acids: CASSQPLAAYAKNIQYF. The CDR3 nucleotides read TGCGCCAGCAGCCAACCCCTAGCGGCTTACGCCAAAAACATTCAGTACTTC. This chain connects TRBV4-3 to TRBJ2-4; 7 nucleotides align to TRBD2. In germline, CDR1 is LGHNA, CDR2 YSLEER. The CDR3 consists of 17 residues. Trimming took 2 bases from V and 1 from J; bases not matched to a gene: 8.

V gene TRBV5-4 combines with J gene TRBJ2-7; TRBD2 matches at 9 bases. Germline CDR1 reads SGHNT; CDR2 reads YYREEE (reference sequence). CDR3 length: 18 amino acids. Trimming took 4 bases from V and 2 from J; bases not matched to a gene: 16. The CDR3 nucleotides read TGTGCCAGCAGCGATAGCGGGAGTTGGGGTCAAGGGACCTACGAGCAGTACTTC. Protein: CASSDSGSWGQGTYEQYF.

This chain joins TRBV27 and TRBJ1-1, with D perhaps matching TRBD1 (5 bases). The germline V gene has CDR1 MNHEY and CDR2 SMNVEV (reference sequence). The CDR3 has 15 amino acids. Deletions cut 1 base from V and 5 bases from J, with 14 bases between. CDR3 amino acids: CASSLYTGGRTEAFF. DNA for the CDR3: TGTGCCAGCAGTTTATATACAGGTGGTAGAACTGAAGCTTTCTTT.

This clone has only one observation. Germline is not matched at one junction end, which may reflect a read error. V and J are TRBV7-7 and TRBJ2-5, with TRBD1 matching over 10 bases. The CDR3 is 13 amino acids. Germline V gene lookup returns CDR1 SSHAT and CDR2 FNYEAQ (reference sequence). The CDR3 nucleotides read TGTGCTAGCAGCCCGGACAGGGGGGAGACCCAGTACTTC. Amino acid sequence: CASSPDRGETQYF. Full variable domain (remainder filled in from reference TRBV7-7 and TRBJ2-5): GAGVSQSPRYKVTKRGQDVTLRCDPISSHATLYWYQQALGQGPEFLTYFNYEAQPDKSGLPSDRFSAERPEGSISTLTIQRTEQRDSAMYRCASSPDRGETQYFGPGTRLLVL.

The V and J genes are TRBV2 and TRBJ1-1; maybe TRBD1 (5 bases). This CDR3 is 15 amino acids long. V lost 2 bases and J 0 bases, leaving 10 bases between the germline ends. Germline CDR1 SNHLY, CDR2 FYNNEI. The CDR3 here is CASSELGLMNTEAFF. The CDR3 coding sequence is TGTGCCAGCAGTGAATTGGGGCTTATGAACACTGAAGCTTTCTTT.

The rearrangement uses TRBV7-2 and TRBJ1-2; maybe TRBD1 (5 bases). CDR3 length: 15 residues. Deletions cut 6 bases from V and 4 bases from J, with 18 bases between. Germline values: CDR1 SGHTA, CDR2 FQGNSA. CDR3 bases: TGTGCCAGCAGTAAGTCAGGGCCGGGAGTCTATGGCTACACCTTC. Protein product: CASSKSGPGVYGYTF.

V gene TRBV7-8 combines with J gene TRBJ2-1, with D uncertain. Germline CDR1 SGHVS, CDR2 FQNEAQ. Trimming took off 3 bases at V and 0 bases at J, with 12 bases between the two ends. The CDR3 is 16 residues long. CDR3 nucleotides: TGTGCCAGCAGCTTGATAGCAGCGAGCTCCTACAATGAGCAGTTCTTC. This translates into CASSLIAASSYNEQFF.

The V gene is TRBV7-2, the J gene TRBJ1-2; 10 bases agree with TRBD1. Germline V gene data show CDR1 as SGHTA and CDR2 as FQGNSA. Losses at the gene ends were 5 bases for V and 7 bases for J; bases not matched to a gene: 7. This CDR3 has 14 amino acids. CDR3 coding DNA: TGTGCCAGCAGCCCACTAAGGGACAGGGGTGGCTACACCTTC. Translated: CASSPLRDRGGYTF.

The chain employs TRBV7-9 and TRBJ2-3; 8 positions match TRBD1. This CDR3 is built from 17 residues. Germline CDR1 and CDR2: SEHNR and FQNEAQ (reference sequence). V lost 5 bases to trimming and J lost 2 bases; unmatched junction nucleotides: 12. The CDR3: CASSVDRGGAHTDTQYF. Here the CDR3 DNA reads TGTGCCAGCAGCGTTGACAGGGGTGGGGCACACACAGATACGCAGTATTTT.

The rearrangement links TRBV30 to TRBJ1-5; 10 bases line up with TRBD1. The length of the CDR3 is 14 residues. CDR1 is GTSNPN and CDR2 is SVGIG in the germline V gene (reference sequence). The trim removed 1 base at V and 5 bases at J, leaving 2 bases unmatched. The CDR3 sequence is CAWSEGQGYQPQHF. The CDR3 DNA follows: TGTGCCTGGAGTGAGGGACAGGGGTATCAGCCCCAGCATTTT.

The V and J genes are TRBV27 and TRBJ2-2; D is undetermined. Germline V lookup: CDR1 MNHEY, CDR2 SMNVEV (reference sequence). Trimming cost V 4 bases and J 4 bases, with 10 bases left between them. The CDR3 covers 14 residues. This CDR3 reads CASSWTSLTGELFF. CDR3 in DNA: TGTGCCAGCAGTTGGACCAGCCTCACCGGGGAGCTGTTTTTT.

The chain joins TRBV28 to TRBJ1-4, with D tentatively TRBD1 (5 bases). Germline V lookup: CDR1 MDHEN, CDR2 SYDVKM. This CDR3 has 13 residues. The V gene lost 5 bases and the J gene lost 10 bases, with 14 bases spanning the gap. The CDR3 DNA reads as TGTGCCAGCAGTGGGAGACAGCTCGGAAAACTGTTTTTT. It encodes CASSGRQLGKLFF.

The rearrangement uses TRBV25-1 and TRBJ1-4; 7 positions agree with TRBD1. Germline CDR1 is MGHDK and CDR2 is SYGVNS. Trimming took 5 bases from V and 4 from J; bases not matched to a gene: 7. The CDR3 contains 15 residues. For the CDR3, the DNA is TGTGCCAGCAGTCTAAACAGGGGAGGTAATGAAAAACTGTTTTTT. Protein product: CASSLNRGGNEKLFF. Looking up the rest from reference TRBV25-1 and TRBJ1-4 gives the full variable domain: EADIYQTPRYLVIGTGKKITLECSQTMGHDKMYWYQQDPGMELHLIHYSYGVNSTEKGDLSSESTVSRIRTEHFPLTLESARPSHTSQYLCASSLNRGGNEKLFFGSGTQLSVL.

The chain employs TRBV9 and TRBJ2-5; weak D call: TRBD2 (6 bases). Trimming shortened V by 0 bases and J by 5 bases, and 11 bases separated the two germline ends. The CDR3 totals 14 residues. Germline CDR1 SGDLS, CDR2 YYNGEE. The CDR3 spells CASSVVAGKETQYF. For the CDR3, the DNA is TGTGCCAGCAGCGTAGTTGCGGGGAAGGAGACCCAGTACTTC.

This chain links TRBV25-1 with TRBJ2-5, with D hard to call. The CDR3 spans 13 residues. V shed 3 bases and J shed 5 bases, with 10 bases lying between them. In germline, CDR1 is MGHDK, CDR2 SYGVNS. CDR3 coding DNA: TGTGCCAGCAGTGACGAAGGAATCGAGACCCAGTACTTC. This sequence encodes CASSDEGIETQYF.

CDR3 in amino acids: CASSQRTGGTEAFF. CDR3 coding DNA: TGCGCCAGCAGCCAGAGAACAGGGGGCACTGAAGCTTTCTTT. The chain couples TRBV4-3 to TRBJ1-1; the match to TRBD1 covers 8 bases. The J segment lost 4 bases and the V segment lost 3 bases, leaving 4 bases of the junction unmatched. Germline CDR1 is LGHNA and CDR2 is YSLEER. The CDR3 is made up of 14 amino acids.

The rearrangement uses TRBV30 and TRBJ2-3; 9 bases fit TRBD1. The CDR3 runs 13 residues. Germline-derived CDR1 and CDR2 are GTSNPN and SVGIG (reference sequence). The trim removed 3 bases at V and 4 bases at J, leaving 2 bases unmatched. This CDR3 is CAWRDRGSDTQYF. DNA of the CDR3: TGTGCCTGGAGGGACAGGGGTTCAGATACGCAGTATTTT.

The CDR3 spells CASSQFLAEGETQYF. DNA of the CDR3: TGCGCCAGCAGCCAGTTCCTAGCGGAAGGGGAGACCCAGTACTTC. The chain is built from TRBV4-1 and TRBJ2-5; TRBD2 aligns across 7 bases. The CDR3 is 15 amino acids. Germline CDR1 is MGHRA and CDR2 is YSYEKL. The J segment lost 5 bases and the V segment lost 3 bases, leaving 9 bases of the junction unmatched.

The V gene is TRBV6-5, the J gene TRBJ2-7; D possibly corresponds to TRBD1 (5 bases). Germline CDR1 and CDR2: MNHEY and SVGAGI. Trimming removed 8 bases at V and 0 bases at J, with 11 bases between. The CDR3 totals 13 residues. The CDR3 sequence is CASFSDNSYEQYF. The DNA for the CDR3 is TGTGCCAGCTTCTCGGACAACTCCTACGAGCAGTACTTC.

The chain links TRBV7-2 to TRBJ2-2; 11 positions match TRBD2. The CDR3 has 19 amino acids. CDR1 is SGHTA and CDR2 is FQGNSA in the germline V gene. V lost 6 bases and J lost 6; bases outside the gene matches: 18. The CDR3 sequence: CASSLRGIQTSGAPGELFF. The CDR3 DNA reads as TGTGCCAGCAGTCTAAGGGGGATTCAGACTAGCGGGGCTCCCGGGGAGCTGTTTTTT.

The chain joins TRBV5-1 to TRBJ2-4; D might be TRBD1 or TRBD2, each matching 6 bases. V was trimmed by 5 bases and J by 5 bases, leaving 17 bases between them. The CDR3 runs to 15 residues. The germline CDR1 and CDR2 sequences are SGHRS and YFSETQ. The CDR3 loop is CASRPTPGGENIQYF. The CDR3 DNA reads TGCGCCAGCAGGCCGACCCCCGGGGGCGAAAACATTCAGTACTTC.

This clone was seen a handful of times. This chain connects TRBV6-6 to TRBJ1-1; maybe TRBD1 (6 bases). Per germline, CDR1 MNHNY and CDR2 SVGAGI (reference sequence). This CDR3 region has 12 residues. V lost 6 bases, J lost 11 bases, and 16 bases lay in between. In DNA, the CDR3 is TGTGCCAGCAGAATCAGGGGCGCGGAGGCTTTCTTT. Its protein is CASRIRGAEAFF.

This chain's CDR3 is CASSSFVGGSEQYF. In DNA, the CDR3 is TGTGCCAGCAGCTCCTTTGTCGGGGGGTCCGAGCAGTACTTC. The V gene is TRBV7-2, the J gene TRBJ2-7; the match to TRBD2 covers 7 bases. V lost 4 bases, J lost 6 bases, and 9 bases stayed unmatched. The CDR3 covers 14 residues. Germline assignment: CDR1 SGHTA and CDR2 FQGNSA. Drawing the rest from reference TRBV7-2 and TRBJ2-7, the complete variable domain is GAGVSQSPSNKVTEKGKDVELRCDPISGHTALYWYRQSLGQGLEFLIYFQGNSAPDKSGLPSDRFSAERTGGSVSTLTIQRTQQEDSAVYLCASSSFVGGSEQYFGPGTRLTVT.